This TCR beta chain was found in a study of shared clonotypes between healthy human individuals. Produced via immunoSEQ multiplex PCR; TCRdb's table is partial and in-frame only. The sample consists of around 2.1 million clones, approximately 96% of them appearing once. This clone was found once. This receptor was taken from a man between 18 and 35 years old in good health. The sequenced sample was naive CD4+ T cells sorted from blood. Specified subset: CD45RA+ positively selected.

CDR3 bases: TGCGCCAGCAGCCAAGATCTCCGCAACTACGAGCAGTACTTC. This sequence encodes CASSQDLRNYEQYF. The V and J genes are TRBV4-1 and TRBJ2-7; D gene ambiguous. This CDR3 is built from 14 residues. Trimming removed 0 bases from V and 3 bases from J, with 9 bases in between. CDR1 and CDR2 (germline): MGHRA, YSYEKL.